This T cell receptor (beta chain) derives from a study of T cell responses to AZD1222 COVID-19 vaccine. Study outcomes and limitations: Nearly half of spike-specific TCRs reportedly go after variant regions that carry no mutations. Researchers took repertoire samples only after the peak T cell response had come. Mostly white British, mostly female donors; authors suggested clonal diversity may be underestimated.

V was cut by 7 bases and J by 2 bases, with 14 bases left in between. There are 14 residues in the CDR3. Germline V CDR1 and CDR2: SNHLY, FYNNEI. Sequencing was performed with immunoSEQ multiplex PCR; in TCRdb, only in-frame clones are kept and a portion is missing. Of 100,000 to 150,000 clones listed, 90% to 95% are singletons. Concerning this clone itself: Its antigen is undetermined.

The genes are TRBV2 and TRBJ1-1, with unresolved D. The clonotype comes from an adult in good health. This material consisted of peripheral blood, taken on day 0 of AZD1222 vaccination. DNA of the CDR3: TGTGCCAGCATCGAGCATGGGGTAAACACTGAAGCTTTCTTT. Translating it yields CASIEHGVNTEAFF.